This entry lists 8 T cell receptor beta chains sequenced from one sample in a study of blood T cell repertoires in COVID-19. Measured with immunoSEQ multiplex PCR; TCRdb has only the in-frame clones, and not every one. This sample has 25,000 to 35,000 clones, with roughly 82% found just once. Sequenced input: peripheral blood. These receptors were taken from a human donor in a cohort sampled during active COVID-19.

The gene calls are TRBV5-4 and TRBJ2-7, with a weak D call TRBD1 (6 bases). The length of the CDR3 is 14 residues. The germline V gene encodes CDR1 SGHNT and CDR2 YYREEE (reference sequence). V dropped 1 base and J dropped 6 bases, with 14 bases sitting between them. CDR3 region: CASSLTGNRGEQYF. The DNA of the CDR3 is TGTGCCAGCAGCTTGACAGGGAATCGGGGCGAGCAGTACTTC.

The rearrangement joins TRBV11-2 to TRBJ2-7, with D perhaps matching TRBD2 (6 bases). V was pared by 1 base and J by 0 bases, with 22 bases between. In germline, CDR1 is SGHAT, CDR2 FQNNGV. This CDR3 spans 19 amino acids. CDR3 DNA sequence: TGTGCCAGCAGCTTAGGACCACGGCTAGCGTACTCCAGCTCCTACGAGCAGTACTTC. Translation gives CASSLGPRLAYSSSYEQYF.

J is TRBJ2-2 and V is TRBV5-6, with D perhaps matching TRBD1 (6 bases). This CDR3 region has 16 residues. Germline CDR1 and CDR2: SGHDT and YYEEEE. Between the trimmed V and J ends, which lost 1 base and 2 bases, there was a span of 12 bases. The CDR3 bases are TGTGCCAGCAGCTTGTACAGGACAGCTAACACCGGGGAGCTGTTTTTT. It yields the protein CASSLYRTANTGELFF.

The chain has TRBV19 and TRBJ2-1; 15 nucleotides align to TRBD2. Germline assignment: CDR1 LNHDA and CDR2 SQIVND (reference sequence). V lost 6 bases and J lost 4; bases outside the gene matches: 7. The CDR3 covers 17 residues. CDR3 DNA sequence: TGTGCCAGTAGAGCCGGGACTAGCGGGGGGAGTTACAATGAGCAGTTCTTC. Translated, it gives CASRAGTSGGSYNEQFF.

This sequence joins TRBV3-1 (or the pseudogene TRBV3-2) and TRBJ2-7, with 9 bases that match TRBD2. V gave up 2 bases and J gave up 2 bases; unmatched junction bases: 10. This CDR3 has 17 amino acids. Per germline, CDR1 LGHDT and CDR2 YNNKEL (reference sequence). CDR3 nucleotide sequence: TGTGCCAGCAGCCAACACCCCGGTCTAGCGGGGACCTACGAGCAGTACTTC. Translation: CASSQHPGLAGTYEQYF.

The chain combines TRBV6-2 or TRBV6-3 with TRBJ2-3; D is undetermined. V shed 2 bases and J shed 0 bases, with 6 bases lying between them. The germline V gene has CDR1 MNHEY and CDR2 SVGEGT. This CDR3 is built from 14 residues. This chain's CDR3 is CASSYVISTDTQYF. CDR3 sequence (DNA): TGTGCCAGCAGTTACGTAATTAGCACAGATACGCAGTATTTT.

The genes are TRBV18 and TRBJ2-3, with D maybe TRBD2 (6 bases). Germline lookup yields CDR1 KGHSH and CDR2 LQKENI. CDR3 length: 16 residues. V lost 0 bases and J lost 1, with 11 bases in between. The CDR3, as DNA: TGTGCCAGCTCACCACCAGGGACTTACGGCACAGATACGCAGTATTTT. It specifies CASSPPGTYGTDTQYF.

The rearrangement links TRBV29-1 to TRBJ2-7; possibly TRBD1 for D (6 bases). From germline, CDR1 is SQVTM and CDR2 ANQGSEA. Trimming removed 6 bases from V and 6 bases from J, with 15 bases in between. CDR3 size: 12 residues. In DNA, the CDR3 is TGCAGCGTCGGTATAACAGGGCGCGAGCAGTACTTC. Its protein product is CSVGITGREQYF.